Listed here is a single T cell receptor (beta chain). The antigen remains undetermined. The CDR3 extends over 14 amino acids. V gave up 7 bases and J gave up 4 bases, with 16 bases separating them. Looked up from germline, CDR1 is KGHSH and CDR2 is LQKENI. The data originate from a study of cytomegalovirus exposure and HLA in healthy donors. Whole-study context: Roughly 92 million unique TCRs, all from HLA-typed donors, were included in an early release of the data.

The PCR used 60 Vbeta and 13 Jbeta primers. Clones were read by immunoSEQ multiplex PCR, and TCRdb kept only the in-frame ones, dropping some. The sample lists under 150,000 clones; roughly 73% were seen once. Study-wide results and caveats: Exclusion as indistinguishable affected some V segments, including TRBV6-2 and TRBV6-3.

The TCR comes from a woman in her thirties or forties in good health and CMV-seronegative. The rearrangement links TRBV18 to TRBJ1-2, with D perhaps matching TRBD1 (6 bases). Input material: PBMCs. The CDR3 DNA follows: TGTGCCAGCTTCCGAATACAGGGCCCCTATGGCTACACCTTC. Amino acids: CASFRIQGPYGYTF.